This T cell receptor (beta chain) was observed in a study of CD8+CD57+ T cells in acquired aplastic anemia. In patients chosen for sequencing, flow cytometry had shown CD8+CD57+ cell expansion. The cohort consisted entirely of patients having severe acquired aplastic anemia. Both TCR beta VDJ combination and CDR3 sequence profiling were carried out. Genomic DNA was the template for this profiling. TCRdb re-called the reads with MiXCR, one entry per CDR3 protein. Of around 210,000 distinct CDR3 sequences in the sample, 65% are singletons; the top ten hold around 60%. V dropped 3 bases and J dropped 3; count of bases not matched to a gene: 6. Looked up from germline, CDR1 is LNHDA and CDR2 is SQIVND (reference sequence). This CDR3 contains 15 residues.

The clonotype comes from a human donor with aplastic anemia. The sample taken for sequencing was sorted CD4+, CD8+, or CD8+CD57+ T cells (not recorded which) from PBMCs. This chain connects TRBV19 to TRBJ1-2; the match to TRBD1 covers 8 bases. DNA of the CDR3: TGTGCCAGTAGTATTTCCTCGGACAGGGACTATGGCTACACCTTC. Encoded protein: CASSISSDRDYGYTF.